This is a list of T cell receptor beta chains from one sample in a study of shared clonotypes between healthy human individuals. Here immunoSEQ multiplex PCR was the method, and the copy in TCRdb shows in-frame clones only, minus some. The sample has hundreds of thousands of clones, about 96% seen once; the top ten hold less than 0.06%. Sequences were obtained from naive CD4+ T cells sorted from blood. The receptors stem from a woman in her thirties in good health. Both conserved end residues are part of each CDR3. Each record gives: J gene, clone size, D gene, V gene, CDR3 protein, CDR3 DNA. The D gene is left open where the match is weak. Rows give clone size only sometimes, using once, few, many, or a class for an expanded clone.

j_call: TRBJ2-3
clone_size: .
d_call: TRBD2
v_call: TRBV18
cdr3_aa: CASSPRPPGLAGVGTDTQYF
cdr3_nt: TGTGCCAGCTCACCCCGCCCCCCGGGACTAGCGGGAGTCGGCACAGATACGCAGTATTTT

j_call: TRBJ1-1
clone_size: .
d_call: .
v_call: TRBV28
cdr3_aa: CASSLGGGFDTEAFF
cdr3_nt: TGTGCCAGCAGTTTAGGGGGCGGCTTTGACACTGAAGCTTTCTTT

j_call: TRBJ1-4
clone_size: .
d_call: .
v_call: TRBV28
cdr3_aa: CASSLPQGRSNEKLFF
cdr3_nt: TGTGCCAGCAGTTTACCCCAGGGGAGGTCTAATGAAAAACTGTTTTTT

j_call: TRBJ2-1
clone_size: .
d_call: .
v_call: TRBV2
cdr3_aa: CASSVQGPSSYNEQFF
cdr3_nt: TGTGCCAGCAGCGTCCAGGGTCCAAGCTCCTACAATGAGCAGTTCTTC

j_call: TRBJ1-3
clone_size: .
d_call: .
v_call: TRBV5-5
cdr3_aa: CASSLAGENGNTIYF
cdr3_nt: TGTGCCAGCAGCTTGGCGGGGGAGAACGGAAACACCATATATTTT

j_call: TRBJ2-2
clone_size: .
d_call: .
v_call: TRBV6-6
cdr3_aa: CASSASENTGELFF
cdr3_nt: TGTGCCAGCAGTGCCAGCGAGAACACCGGGGAGCTGTTTTTT

j_call: TRBJ2-2
clone_size: .
d_call: .
v_call: TRBV5-1
cdr3_aa: CASSGGNTNTGELFF
cdr3_nt: TGCGCCAGCAGCGGCGGGAATACTAACACCGGGGAGCTGTTTTTT

j_call: TRBJ2-7
clone_size: .
d_call: .
v_call: TRBV9
cdr3_aa: CASSAHTLTYEQYF
cdr3_nt: TGTGCCAGCAGCGCCCATACACTAACCTACGAGCAGTACTTC

j_call: TRBJ1-5
clone_size: .
d_call: .
v_call: TRBV5-1
cdr3_aa: CASRFDSDQPQHF
cdr3_nt: TGCGCCAGCAGATTCGACAGCGATCAGCCCCAGCATTTT

j_call: TRBJ2-3
clone_size: .
d_call: TRBD2
v_call: TRBV6-5
cdr3_aa: CASSRLAGGLDTQYF
cdr3_nt: TGTGCCAGCAGCCGACTAGCGGGAGGCCTGGATACGCAGTATTTT

j_call: TRBJ1-5
clone_size: .
d_call: TRBD1
v_call: TRBV19
cdr3_aa: CASSISGQGNQPQHF
cdr3_nt: TGTGCCAGTAGTATCTCGGGACAGGGCAATCAGCCCCAGCATTTT

j_call: TRBJ2-7
clone_size: .
d_call: .
v_call: TRBV18
cdr3_aa: CASSPPRNSYEQYF
cdr3_nt: TGTGCCAGCTCACCACCGAGGAATTCGTACGAGCAGTACTTC

j_call: TRBJ2-7
clone_size: .
d_call: .
v_call: TRBV6-5
cdr3_aa: CASSSHGRGSYEQYF
cdr3_nt: TGTGCCAGCAGCTCCCACGGGCGGGGCTCATACGAGCAGTACTTC

j_call: TRBJ2-7
clone_size: .
d_call: TRBD1
v_call: TRBV5-1
cdr3_aa: CASSLQPGQGPYEQYF
cdr3_nt: TGCGCCAGCAGCTTGCAACCGGGACAGGGCCCCTACGAGCAGTACTTC

j_call: TRBJ2-6
clone_size: .
d_call: .
v_call: TRBV5-1
cdr3_aa: CASSLAGRVSGANVLTF
cdr3_nt: TGCGCCAGCAGCTTGGCGGGCAGAGTCTCTGGGGCCAACGTCCTGACTTTC

j_call: TRBJ2-2
clone_size: .
d_call: TRBD2
v_call: TRBV9
cdr3_aa: CASNLGSGTLTGELFF
cdr3_nt: TGTGCCAGCAATCTGGGGAGCGGGACTCTCACCGGGGAGCTGTTTTTT

j_call: TRBJ1-1
clone_size: .
d_call: .
v_call: TRBV28
cdr3_aa: CASTRTEGGEAFF
cdr3_nt: TGTGCCAGCACCAGGACCGAGGGGGGTGAAGCTTTCTTT

j_call: TRBJ2-2
clone_size: .
d_call: .
v_call: TRBV11-2
cdr3_aa: CASSLQLASGELFF
cdr3_nt: TGTGCCAGCAGCCTGCAGTTAGCGTCCGGGGAGCTGTTTTTT

j_call: TRBJ2-2
clone_size: .
d_call: TRBD2
v_call: TRBV28
cdr3_aa: CASSNIGLAVNANTGELFF
cdr3_nt: TGTGCCAGCAGTAATATAGGACTAGCGGTAAATGCGAACACCGGGGAGCTGTTTTTT

j_call: TRBJ2-3
clone_size: once
d_call: TRBD2
v_call: TRBV11-3
cdr3_aa: CASSLGNSGITDTQYF
cdr3_nt: TGTGCCAGCAGCTTAGGCAATAGCGGGATCACAGATACGCAGTATTTT

j_call: TRBJ2-7
clone_size: .
d_call: TRBD2
v_call: TRBV7-2
cdr3_aa: CASSLSGSLYEQYF
cdr3_nt: TGTGCCAGCAGCTTAAGCGGGAGCCTATACGAGCAGTACTTC

j_call: TRBJ2-7
clone_size: .
d_call: .
v_call: TRBV19
cdr3_aa: CASSTAGLSYEQYF
cdr3_nt: TGTGCCAGTAGTACCGCAGGGCTATCCTACGAGCAGTACTTC

j_call: TRBJ2-7
clone_size: .
d_call: TRBD2
v_call: TRBV19
cdr3_aa: CASSILAASYEQYF
cdr3_nt: TGTGCCAGTAGTATACTAGCGGCCTCCTACGAGCAGTACTTC

j_call: TRBJ2-1
clone_size: .
d_call: .
v_call: TRBV15
cdr3_aa: CATSTTGEQFF
cdr3_nt: TGTGCCACCAGCACAACAGGGGAGCAGTTCTTC

j_call: TRBJ2-7
clone_size: .
d_call: TRBD1
v_call: TRBV28
cdr3_aa: CASSLVGQGIYEQYF
cdr3_nt: TGTGCCAGCAGTTTGGTGGGACAGGGCATTTACGAGCAGTACTTC

j_call: TRBJ2-7
clone_size: .
d_call: .
v_call: TRBV18
cdr3_aa: CASSPGLQSDEQYF
cdr3_nt: TGTGCCAGCTCCCCGGGACTCCAAAGCGACGAGCAGTACTTC

j_call: TRBJ1-1
clone_size: .
d_call: .
v_call: TRBV6-1
cdr3_aa: CASREHLNTEAFF
cdr3_nt: TGTGCCAGCAGGGAACACTTGAACACTGAAGCTTTCTTT

j_call: TRBJ2-1
clone_size: .
d_call: .
v_call: TRBV6-6
cdr3_aa: CASSYFPVRNEQFF
cdr3_nt: TGTGCCAGCAGTTACTTTCCCGTTCGAAATGAGCAGTTCTTC

j_call: TRBJ1-3
clone_size: .
d_call: .
v_call: TRBV7-9
cdr3_aa: CASSSGSFGNTIYF
cdr3_nt: TGTGCCAGCAGCTCCGGGAGCTTTGGAAACACCATATATTTT

j_call: TRBJ1-2
clone_size: .
d_call: TRBD1
v_call: TRBV18
cdr3_aa: CASSPSRPGTGVNGYTF
cdr3_nt: TGTGCCAGCTCACCATCCCGTCCCGGGACAGGGGTCAATGGCTACACCTTC

j_call: TRBJ1-1
clone_size: once
d_call: .
v_call: TRBV2
cdr3_aa: CASSFRGGGTEAFF
cdr3_nt: TGTGCCAGCAGCTTCAGGGGAGGCGGCACTGAAGCTTTCTTT

j_call: TRBJ2-5
clone_size: .
d_call: .
v_call: TRBV25-1
cdr3_aa: CASLFPGGETQYF
cdr3_nt: TGTGCCAGCCTCTTCCCAGGAGGAGAGACCCAGTACTTC

j_call: TRBJ2-5
clone_size: .
d_call: TRBD2
v_call: TRBV5-6
cdr3_aa: CASSLVGRSGRARETQYF
cdr3_nt: TGTGCCAGCAGCTTGGTGGGTCGTAGCGGGAGGGCCAGGGAGACCCAGTACTTC

j_call: TRBJ1-1
clone_size: once
d_call: .
v_call: TRBV21-1
cdr3_aa: CASSKADNGTEAFF
cdr3_nt: TGTGCCAGCAGCAAAGCGGACAATGGGACTGAAGCTTTCTTT

j_call: TRBJ2-5
clone_size: .
d_call: TRBD2
v_call: TRBV5-1
cdr3_aa: CASSGTNRRGETQYF
cdr3_nt: TGCGCCAGCAGCGGGACTAATCGCCGGGGGGAGACCCAGTACTTC

j_call: TRBJ2-3
clone_size: .
d_call: .
v_call: TRBV28
cdr3_aa: CASSPPLNTQYF
cdr3_nt: TGTGCCAGCAGTCCGCCGCTGAATACGCAGTATTTT

j_call: TRBJ2-1
clone_size: .
d_call: TRBD2
v_call: TRBV2
cdr3_aa: CASTGLAGPNEQFF
cdr3_nt: TGTGCCAGCACGGGACTAGCGGGACCGAATGAGCAGTTCTTC

j_call: TRBJ1-5
clone_size: once
d_call: .
v_call: TRBV28
cdr3_aa: CASSLWGTTQPQHF
cdr3_nt: TGTGCCAGCAGTTTATGGGGGACCACTCAGCCCCAGCATTTT

j_call: TRBJ1-1
clone_size: once
d_call: .
v_call: TRBV28
cdr3_aa: CASSLGAGIAEAFF
cdr3_nt: TGTGCCAGCAGTTTGGGGGCGGGGATCGCTGAAGCTTTCTTT

j_call: TRBJ2-5
clone_size: .
d_call: TRBD2
v_call: TRBV28
cdr3_aa: CASSLAAGRGETQYF
cdr3_nt: TGTGCCAGCAGTCTAGCGGCCGGGCGGGGTGAGACCCAGTACTTC

j_call: TRBJ1-5
clone_size: .
d_call: TRBD1
v_call: TRBV18
cdr3_aa: CASSPSTGMGNQPQHF
cdr3_nt: TGTGCCAGCTCACCCTCGACAGGGATGGGCAATCAGCCCCAGCATTTT